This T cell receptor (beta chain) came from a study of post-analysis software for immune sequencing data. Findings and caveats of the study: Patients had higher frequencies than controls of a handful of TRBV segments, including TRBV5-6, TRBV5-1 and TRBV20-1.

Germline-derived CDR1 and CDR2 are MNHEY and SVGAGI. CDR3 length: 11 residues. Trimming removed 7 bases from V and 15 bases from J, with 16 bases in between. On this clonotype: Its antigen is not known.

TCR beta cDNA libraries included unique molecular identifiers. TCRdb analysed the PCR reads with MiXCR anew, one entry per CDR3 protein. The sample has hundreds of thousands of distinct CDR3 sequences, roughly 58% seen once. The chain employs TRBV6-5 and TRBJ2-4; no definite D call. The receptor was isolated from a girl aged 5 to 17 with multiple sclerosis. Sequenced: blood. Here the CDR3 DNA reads TGTGCCAGCACCAACTCTTTGGGTTGGTACTTC. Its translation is CASTNSLGWYF.